This T cell receptor beta chain emerged from a study of blood T cells in healthy people across ages. Study-level background: Every two T cells gave about one barcoded beta molecule via template switching.

Primed by a sample-barcoded 5' primer and a J-beta primer mix, a second PCR proceeded for about 7 to 11 cycles. Unique molecular identifiers of 12 random nucleotides labeled each cDNA. Researchers report that each sample yielded at least 2.5 million CDR3-containing paired-end reads. TCRdb reanalysed the 5' RACE reads using MiXCR and keeps one entry per CDR3 protein. The sample lists about 1.8 million distinct CDR3 sequences; just under 50% were seen once. CDR1 is SGHVS, CDR2 FNYEAQ, per germline. V was trimmed by 5 bases and J by 4 bases, leaving 9 bases between them. The CDR3 totals 13 residues. Turning to this clonotype: Antigen specificity is unknown.

Study-level findings and limits: Leaving the PBMCs unsorted stopped any conclusive comparison of naive versus antigen-experienced cells.

The TCR was taken from a woman aged 35 to 49 in good health. The chain couples TRBV7-6 to TRBJ1-5; no reliable D call. The sample comprised blood. CDR3 sequence: CASSADLNQPQHF. The DNA for the CDR3 is TGTGCCAGCAGCGCAGACCTTAATCAGCCCCAGCATTTT. Looking up the rest from reference TRBV7-6 and TRBJ1-5 gives the full variable domain: GAGVSQSPRYKVTKRGQDVALRCDPISGHVSLYWYRQALGQGPEFLTYFNYEAQQDKSGLPNDRFSAERPEGSISTLTIQRTEQRDSAMYRCASSADLNQPQHFGDGTRLSIL.